This is a list of T cell receptor beta chains from one sample in a study of cytomegalovirus exposure and HLA in healthy donors. Produced via immunoSEQ multiplex PCR; TCRdb's table is partial and in-frame only. Its listing shows around 100,000 clones. Sequencing input: PBMCs. These receptors were obtained from a man aged 50 to 59 in good health and CMV-seronegative. The CDR3 runs from the conserved cysteine through the conserved F or W. D genes are given only for firm matches.

j_call	d_call	v_call	cdr3_nt	cdr3_aa
TRBJ2-7	TRBD1	TRBV7-2	TGTGCCAGCAGCGTTGACAGGGGGCCCTACGAGCAGTACTTC	CASSVDRGPYEQYF
TRBJ1-1	.	TRBV10-2	TGCGCCAGCAGTGAGTTCAGTGACACTGAAGCTTTCTTT	CASSEFSDTEAFF
TRBJ2-7	.	TRBV20-1	TGCAGTGCGCAGGTCGCCTACGAGCAGTACTTC	CSAQVAYEQYF
TRBJ1-5	TRBD1	TRBV30	TGTGCCTGGACTGCGACAGGGAAGAATCAGCCCCAGCATTTT	CAWTATGKNQPQHF
TRBJ1-4	.	TRBV6-4	TGTGCCAGCAGGAAAGGAACAGTACCAACTAATGAAAAACTGTTTTTT	CASRKGTVPTNEKLFF
TRBJ2-7	TRBD2	TRBV2	TGTGCCAGCAGCGGACTAGCGTTCTACGAGCAGTACTTC	CASSGLAFYEQYF
TRBJ1-4	.	TRBV25-1	TGTGCCAGCAGGGGGCCAGGGGAGCCGCCGGGAAAACTGTTTTTT	CASRGPGEPPGKLFF
TRBJ1-2	.	TRBV18	TGTGCCAGCTCACCTACCGGAGAGCATAACTATGGCTACACCTTC	CASSPTGEHNYGYTF
TRBJ1-3	TRBD1	TRBV11-3	TGTGCCAGCAGCGCGACAGGGGTGGACACCATATATTTT	CASSATGVDTIYF
TRBJ2-7	TRBD1	TRBV5-1	TGCGCCAGCAGCCCGGGACAGGGGGCCTACGAGCAGTACTTC	CASSPGQGAYEQYF
TRBJ2-3	.	TRBV12-2	TGTGCAAGTCGCCCGATTGAGGGAGCGGGGTACACAGATACGCAGTATTTT	CASRPIEGAGYTDTQYF
TRBJ1-2	TRBD1	TRBV10-3	TGTGCCATCAGTGAGGGGACAGGGGTTTATGGCTACACCTTC	CAISEGTGVYGYTF
TRBJ2-3	.	TRBV27	TGTGCCAGCAGTTTGGGAGTGAGCACAGATACGCAGTATTTT	CASSLGVSTDTQYF
TRBJ1-5	.	TRBV5-4	TGTGCCAGCAGCTTGGACAGGGCCGATCAGCCCCAGCATTTT	CASSLDRADQPQHF
TRBJ2-1	TRBD1	TRBV27	TGTGCCAGCAGATCGACAGGGGAAAACAATGAGCAGTTCTTC	CASRSTGENNEQFF
TRBJ2-1	TRBD2	TRBV25-1	TGTGCCAGCACACCTGGACTAGCGATTCATGAGCAGTTCTTC	CASTPGLAIHEQFF
TRBJ1-5	.	TRBV5-1	TGCGCCAGCAGCTTGGGAATCAGGGGAAATCAGCCCCAGCATTTT	CASSLGIRGNQPQHF
TRBJ1-2	.	TRBV29-1	TGCAGCGCCTCGGACGGCGAGGAGGTTGGCTACACCTTC	CSASDGEEVGYTF
TRBJ2-7	TRBD1	TRBV4-1	TGCGCCAGCAGCCGTTCGACAGGGATACTCTCCTACGAGCAGTACTTC	CASSRSTGILSYEQYF
TRBJ1-5	.	TRBV5-5	TGTGCCAGCAGCGTAGGGAGCCACCAGCCCCAGCATTTT	CASSVGSHQPQHF
TRBJ1-5	.	TRBV18	TGTGCCAGCTCACCTGACTCGGGGTCCAATCAGCCCCAGCATTTT	CASSPDSGSNQPQHF
TRBJ1-1	.	TRBV27	TGTGCCAGCAGTTCCAATCGCCCGGTCACTGAAGCTTTCTTT	CASSSNRPVTEAFF
TRBJ2-7	.	TRBV20-1	TGCAGTGCAGGGAGGCTCTACGAGCAGTACTTC	CSAGRLYEQYF
TRBJ1-5	.	TRBV29-1	TGCAGCGTTGGGACAGATAGCAATCAGCCCCAGCATTTT	CSVGTDSNQPQHF
TRBJ2-5	TRBD2	TRBV15	TGTGCCACCAGCAGAGCTGGACTAGCCCGGGGAGAGACCCAGTACTTC	CATSRAGLARGETQYF
TRBJ1-4	TRBD1	TRBV28	TGTGCCAGCAGTTTACAGGGGGAAGGACGGCGAGAAAAACTGTTTTTT	CASSLQGEGRREKLFF